The 28 T cell receptor beta chains below all came from one sample that was sequenced in a study of regulatory T cells in long-lasting Graves disease. Arm-PCR of CDR3 regions and iRepertoire HTBI primers were used to build TCR beta libraries. TCRdb reprocessed the multiplex PCR reads with MiXCR, giving one entry per CDR3 protein. The top ten hold roughly a tenth of the sample, which has roughly 500,000 distinct CDR3 sequences, about 14% seen once. Specified time point: newly diagnosed GD, antithyroid drugs for less than 3 months. RNA extracted from PBMCs served as the sequencing template. This same sample was also part of a study on T cells in Graves' hyperthyroidism and ophthalmopathy.

The starting material was peripheral blood mononuclear cells (PBMCs), obtained at new diagnosis, from a patient treated with antithyroid drugs. The receptor set was obtained from a man aged 25 to 40 with Graves disease.

This clonotype was observed many times. The chain recombines TRBV11-2 with TRBJ2-3, with 7 bases fitting TRBD2. Unmatched junction bases numbered 5, after V lost 5 bases and J lost 0 bases. Germline assignment: CDR1 SGHAT and CDR2 FQNNGV. The CDR3 has 15 residues. CDR3: CASSQTGGSTDTQYF. The CDR3 nucleotides are TGTGCCAGCAGCCAAACGGGGGGAAGCACAGATACGCAGTATTTT.

The chain has TRBV5-1 and TRBJ1-1; perhaps TRBD1 as D (6 bases). The CDR3 has 13 amino acids. Germline CDR1 is SGHRS and CDR2 is YFSETQ. V gave up 0 bases and J gave up 4 bases, with 7 bases separating them. CDR3: CASSLGDTTEAFF. CDR3 sequence (DNA): TGCGCCAGCAGCTTGGGGGACACCACTGAAGCTTTCTTT. Filled out from reference TRBV5-1 and TRBJ1-1, the complete variable domain reads KAGVTQTPRYLIKTRGQQVTLSCSPISGHRSVSWYQQTPGQGLQFLFEYFSETQRNKGNFPGRFSGRQFSNSRSEMNVSTLELGDSALYLCASSLGDTTEAFFGQGTRLTVV.

V and J are TRBV11-3 and TRBJ2-1, with TRBD2 matching over 14 bases. The ends lost 5 bases at V and 5 bases at J; junction bases unmatched: 14. The CDR3 runs 19 residues. Germline CDR1 SGHNT, CDR2 YENEEA. The DNA for the CDR3 is TGTGCCAGCAGCCTGACTAGCGGGAGGGCCCGGGGAGCGAACAATGAGCAGTTCTTC. This translates into CASSLTSGRARGANNEQFF.

V gene TRBV5-1 combines with J gene TRBJ2-5; 7 bases are a match to TRBD2. Per germline, CDR1 SGHRS and CDR2 YFSETQ. V lost 0 bases, J lost 5 bases, and 7 bases stayed unmatched. The CDR3 sequence is 15 residues long. The CDR3 nucleotides read TGCGCCAGCAGCTTGGGGGGTCTAGCGGATGAGACCCAGTACTTC. It codes for CASSLGGLADETQYF.

The chain carries TRBV3-1 and TRBJ2-1; 7 bases fit TRBD2. Per the germline V gene, CDR1 is LGHDT and CDR2 is YNNKEL (reference sequence). J lost 5 bases, V lost 1 base, and 2 bases had no gene match. This CDR3 has 14 residues. The CDR3 loop is CASSQAGTNNEQFF. In nucleotides, the CDR3 is TGTGCCAGCAGCCAAGCCGGGACTAACAATGAGCAGTTCTTC.

CDR3 bases: TGTGCCAGCAGTCGATACGGAAAGGACGAGCAGTACTTC. This codes for CASSRYGKDEQYF. V gene TRBV12-3 or TRBV12-4 combines with J gene TRBJ2-7; D is unclear. This CDR3 region has 13 residues. V was shortened by 5 bases and J by 5 bases, with 13 bases between the two germline ends.

The V and J genes are TRBV29-1 and TRBJ2-7, with TRBD2 as a possible D gene (7 bases). CDR1 is SQVTM and CDR2 is ANQGSEA in the germline V gene. V was trimmed by 6 bases and J by 4 bases, leaving 19 bases between them. This CDR3 region has 14 residues. This CDR3 is CSVGASGGGYEQYF. The CDR3 nucleotides read TGCAGCGTCGGGGCTAGCGGAGGGGGGTACGAGCAGTACTTC.

A few counts support this clonotype. The chain carries TRBV5-8 and TRBJ1-1; 8 bases match TRBD1. Trimming took 4 bases from V and 5 from J; bases not matched to a gene: 7. The V gene's germline CDR1 is SGHTS and CDR2 YDEGEE. The CDR3 is made up of 14 amino acids. CDR3 protein: CASSRTGRRTEAFF. For the CDR3, the DNA is TGTGCCAGCAGCCGGACAGGGAGGCGGACTGAAGCTTTCTTT. The full variable domain, its missing parts supplied by reference TRBV5-8 and TRBJ1-1, is EAGVTQSPTHLIKTRGQQATLRCSPISGHTSVYWYQQALGLGLQFLLWYDEGEERNRGNFPPRFSGRQFPNYSSELNVNALELEDSALYLCASSRTGRRTEAFFGQGTRLTVV.

This clonotype appeared many times. J is TRBJ1-1 and V is TRBV29-1; D is undetermined. Trimming removed 6 bases from V and 1 base from J, with 21 bases in between. Germline V gene sequence: CDR1 SQVTM, CDR2 ANQGSEA. The CDR3 loop spans 16 amino acids. CDR3 sequence: CSVETTHPTENTEAFF. In nucleotides, the CDR3 is TGCAGCGTCGAAACGACACACCCGACGGAGAACACTGAAGCTTTCTTT.

This clonotype was observed at least ten times. The chain links TRBV3-1 to TRBJ2-7; D is undetermined. Trimming pared 1 base from V and 5 bases from J, leaving 6 bases between. Germline V gives CDR1 LGHDT, CDR2 YNNKEL (reference sequence). The CDR3 has 12 residues. Written as DNA, the CDR3 is TGTGCCAGCAGCCAAGTTATGGACGAGCAGTACTTC. This sequence encodes CASSQVMDEQYF.

The chain links TRBV5-1 to TRBJ2-5, with D unresolved. The germline V gene has CDR1 SGHRS and CDR2 YFSETQ. V gave up 1 base and J gave up 2 bases, with 12 bases separating them. The CDR3 is 15 residues long. CDR3 sequence reads: CASSLRPGWQETQYF. As DNA, the CDR3 is TGCGCCAGCAGCTTGAGGCCGGGTTGGCAAGAGACCCAGTACTTC. The variable domain in full, with the rest retrieved from reference TRBV5-1 and TRBJ2-5, is KAGVTQTPRYLIKTRGQQVTLSCSPISGHRSVSWYQQTPGQGLQFLFEYFSETQRNKGNFPGRFSGRQFSNSRSEMNVSTLELGDSALYLCASSLRPGWQETQYFGPGTRLLVL.

This clonotype was recorded a few times. The rearrangement uses TRBV3-1 and TRBJ2-3, with a possible D match to TRBD2 (6 bases). The CDR3 consists of 15 residues. V lost 2 bases to trimming and J lost 0 bases, with 9 bases between them. Germline loops: CDR1 LGHDT, CDR2 YNNKEL (reference sequence). CDR3 DNA sequence: TGTGCCAGCAGCCAATTGGGAGGTAGCACAGATACGCAGTATTTT. Amino acids: CASSQLGGSTDTQYF.

DNA for the CDR3: TGCGCCAGCAGCCCCCGGGAGCTTATGGCAGATACGCAGTATTTT. Protein product: CASSPRELMADTQYF. The chain carries TRBV4-1 and TRBJ2-3; possible D gene TRBD2, 6 bases. Trimming stripped 4 bases from V and 4 bases from J, with 15 bases between. CDR3 length equals 15 residues. The germline gives CDR1 MGHRA, CDR2 YSYEKL.

This chain connects TRBV5-1 to TRBJ1-2, with a weak D call TRBD1 (5 bases). Trimming removed 6 bases at V and 5 bases at J, with 14 bases between. Germline V gene lookup returns CDR1 SGHRS and CDR2 YFSETQ. The CDR3 has 13 residues. CDR3 sequence: CASKEGGGYGYTF. In DNA form, the CDR3 reads TGCGCCAGCAAGGAGGGCGGGGGTTATGGCTACACCTTC.

On this clonotype: With a much larger clone just one base away, this may be a read error. Since no conserved phenylalanine or tryptophan closes the CDR3, a read error is the likely cause. The chain is built from TRBV2 and TRBJ2-5; D call uncertain. Germline V gene data show CDR1 as SNHLY and CDR2 as FYNNEI. V was trimmed by 6 bases and J by 5 bases, leaving 22 bases between them. The CDR3 spans 16 residues. Here the CDR3 reads CASSGSVNIGVETQYL. Here the CDR3 DNA reads TGTGCCAGCAGCGGCTCGGTAAACATAGGTGTGGAGACCCAGTACCTC.

About this clonotype itself: With a much larger clone just one base away, this may be a read error. The rearrangement links TRBV12-3 or TRBV12-4 to TRBJ1-2, with D maybe TRBD1 (5 bases). Trimming removed 6 bases at V and 8 bases at J, with 19 bases between. This CDR3 has 14 amino acids. The CDR3 reads CASSRGTIAFGYTF. CDR3 in DNA: TGTGCCAGCAGCAGAGGGACGATCGCTTTCGGCTACACCTTC.

This clonotype was found many times. The chain employs TRBV12-3 or TRBV12-4 and TRBJ2-1; D not certain. The CDR3 is 15 amino acids. Trimming left V 4 bases short and J 2 bases short, with 12 bases between. CDR3 protein: CASSSPGHPYNEQFF. The CDR3 DNA reads as TGTGCCAGCAGTTCTCCCGGCCACCCCTACAATGAGCAGTTCTTC.

This clonotype was counted at least ten times. V usage is TRBV27 and J usage is TRBJ2-1, with TRBD2 matching over 12 bases. The CDR3 loop spans 14 amino acids. After removal of 8 bases from V and 6 bases from J, the junction contained 5 bases not matched to a gene. Looked up from germline, CDR1 is MNHEY and CDR2 is SMNVEV (reference sequence). The CDR3 DNA is TGTGCCAGCCATCTAGCGGGAGGGATCAATGAGCAGTTCTTC. Translated, it gives CASHLAGGINEQFF.

In its sample, this clonotype was seen many times. The chain uses TRBV12-3 or TRBV12-4 and TRBJ2-7; D is undetermined. CDR3 size: 13 residues. V was trimmed by 4 bases and J by 7 bases, leaving 14 bases between them. The CDR3 DNA is TGTGCCAGCAGTTCGCCGACCGACCCAGAGCAGTACTTC. Its translation: CASSSPTDPEQYF.

This rearrangement joins TRBV24-1 to TRBJ1-1; TRBD1 is a possible D gene (5 bases). This CDR3 spans 12 amino acids. In germline, CDR1 is KGHDR, CDR2 SFDVKD. V was trimmed by 12 bases and J by 1 base, leaving 11 bases between them. The CDR3 region has the DNA TGTGCCTCACGACAGACGAACACTGAAGCTTTCTTT. Its protein is CASRQTNTEAFF.

This clonotype was counted between two and nine times. The V gene is TRBV13, the J gene TRBJ1-2; maybe TRBD1 (5 bases). Germline V gives CDR1 PRHDT, CDR2 FYEKMQ (reference sequence). V was trimmed by 4 bases and J by 0 bases, leaving 9 bases between them. The CDR3 totals 14 residues. DNA of the CDR3: TGTGCCAGCAGCTCCGGGACTTCTAACTATGGCTACACCTTC. It is translated as CASSSGTSNYGYTF.

This clonotype was counted only a few times. The V and J genes are TRBV5-1 and TRBJ2-7, with 12 bases lining up with TRBD1. J lost 5 bases, V lost 1 base, and 4 bases had no gene match. The germline gives CDR1 SGHRS, CDR2 YFSETQ. The CDR3 length is 15 residues. The CDR3 reads CASSLSGDRGHEQYF. CDR3 in DNA: TGCGCCAGCAGCTTGTCTGGGGACAGGGGGCACGAGCAGTACTTC.

This sequence joins TRBV7-9 and TRBJ1-1, with D perhaps matching TRBD1 (5 bases). Per the germline V gene, CDR1 is SEHNR and CDR2 is FQNEAQ (reference sequence). Trimming shortened V by 2 bases and J by 0 bases, and 16 bases separated the two germline ends. The CDR3 is 17 amino acids. The CDR3 coding sequence is TGTGCCAGCAGCTTAAAAATAGTTTGGGGCGTGAACACTGAAGCTTTCTTT. Translated, it gives CASSLKIVWGVNTEAFF.

V and J are TRBV12-3 or TRBV12-4 and TRBJ1-2; tentatively, D is TRBD1 (6 bases). The CDR3 sequence is 14 residues long. V was pared by 6 bases and J by 8 bases, with 19 bases between. DNA for the CDR3: TGTGCCAGCAGCCCAGGAAACAGGGCCTCCGGCTACACCTTC. This codes for CASSPGNRASGYTF.

As to this clonotype: This may come from a read error, since a much larger clone is one base off. The gene calls are TRBV7-9 and TRBJ2-4; 9 nucleotides match TRBD2. Per germline, CDR1 SEHNR and CDR2 FQNEAQ (reference sequence). After removal of 6 bases from V and 13 bases from J, the junction contained 13 bases not matched to a gene. This CDR3 region has 14 residues. The DNA for the CDR3 is TGTGCCAGCAGGGCGGGAGGGCCTTACAATGAGCAGTACTTC. Its translation is CASRAGGPYNEQYF. The complete variable domain, with remaining parts taken from reference TRBV7-9 and TRBJ2-4, reads DTGVSQNPRHKITKRGQNVTFRCDPISEHNRLYWYRQTLGQGPEFLTYFQNEAQLEKSRLLSDRFSAERPKGSFSTLEIQRTEQGDSAMYLCASRAGGPYNEQYFGAGTRLSVL.

This clonotype was seen at least ten times. The CDR3 nucleotides are TGTGCCAGCTCACCCAGGGGGTCTAGCAATCAGCCCCAGCATTTT. Its protein is CASSPRGSSNQPQHF. The V call is TRBV18, the J call TRBJ1-5; 7 bases are a match to TRBD1. The CDR3 has 15 amino acids. V gave up 3 bases and J gave up 0 bases; unmatched junction bases: 2. CDR1 KGHSH and CDR2 LQKENI come from the germline V gene.

There are a few counts of this clonotype. Since a much larger clone is just one base distant, this may be a read error. The genes are TRBV12-3 or TRBV12-4 and TRBJ2-7; D remains ambiguous. Trimming cost V 2 bases and J 9 bases, with 11 bases left between them. The CDR3 covers 12 residues. CDR3 protein: CASSLRQNGQYF. The CDR3 DNA is TGTGCCAGCAGTTTAAGGCAGAACGGGCAGTACTTC.

This clonotype appeared a few times. As DNA, the CDR3 is TGTGCCAGCAGTCGAGCGATCTACAATGAGCAGTTCTTC. Translation gives CASSRAIYNEQFF. V gene TRBV6-1 combines with J gene TRBJ2-1; D is unresolved. The germline V gene encodes CDR1 MNHNS and CDR2 SASEGT. V was pared by 5 bases and J by 3 bases, with 8 bases between. The CDR3 covers 13 residues.